This TCR beta chain was captured in a study of blood T cells in healthy people across ages. Study-wide results and limits: No one knew whether donors had CMV, which possibly confounded expanded clonotype changes. The fall in TCR beta diversity per million T cells was roughly linear with age.

V lost 3 bases, J lost 5 bases, and 7 bases stayed unmatched. The CDR3 covers 15 residues. The authors extracted at least 5.5 micrograms of total RNA per sample. About this clonotype itself: The antigen is not known.

Primers used in a second PCR of roughly 6 to 11 cycles were a sample-barcoded 5' primer and a J-beta primer mix. TCRdb reprocessed the 5' RACE reads with MiXCR, giving one entry per CDR3 protein. The data show roughly 1,800,000 distinct CDR3 sequences, with about 50% seen just once and roughly 2% held by the top ten. This clonotype was obtained from a woman aged 40 to 50 in good health. The rearrangement links TRBV12-3 or TRBV12-4 to TRBJ1-2; 9 bases are shared with TRBD1. Sequenced material: blood. In nucleotides, the CDR3 is TGTGCCAGCAGTTTCCCGCCACAGGGGGCGTATGGCTACACCTTC. Translating it yields CASSFPPQGAYGYTF.